This T cell receptor (beta chain) was retrieved from a study of T cell changes during pregnancy in multiple sclerosis. The table came from immunoSEQ multiplex PCR; TCRdb's copy has only in-frame clones and leaves some out. The repertoire holds some 67,000 clones, with about 91% as singletons. The CDR3 has 15 residues. V lost 6 bases and J lost 4; bases outside the gene matches: 11. Germline V gene lookup returns CDR1 LNHDA and CDR2 SQIVND (reference sequence). The TCR was taken from a female donor with multiple sclerosis, enrolled in a pregnancy study. This material consisted of peripheral blood, taken after pregnancy. This chain connects TRBV19 to TRBJ1-2; TRBD1 matches 7 bases. The CDR3 DNA is TGTGCCAGTAGCCCTAGACAGGGTATGGCCTATGGCTACACCTTC. This translates into CASSPRQGMAYGYTF. Looking up the rest from reference TRBV19 and TRBJ1-2 gives the full variable domain: DGGITQSPKYLFRKEGQNVTLSCEQNLNHDAMYWYRQDPGQGLRLIYYSQIVNDFQKGDIAEGYSVSREKKESFPLTVTSAQKNPTAFYLCASSPRQGMAYGYTFGSGTRLTVV.